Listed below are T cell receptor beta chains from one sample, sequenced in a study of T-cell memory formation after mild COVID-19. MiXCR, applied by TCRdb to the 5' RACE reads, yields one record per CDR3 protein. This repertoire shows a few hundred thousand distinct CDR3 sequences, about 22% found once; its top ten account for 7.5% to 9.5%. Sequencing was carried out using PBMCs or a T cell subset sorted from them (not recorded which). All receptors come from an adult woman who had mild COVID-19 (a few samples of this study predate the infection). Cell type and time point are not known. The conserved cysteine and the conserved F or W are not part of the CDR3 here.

ASSLEGQRTYEQY TRBV5-1
ASSLGLAAESYNEQF TRBV11-3
ASSFWGVNTEAF TRBV12-3/TRBV12-4
ASSPDRVGGSNEAF TRBV18
ASQGINYGYT TRBV6-2/TRBV6-3
ASSPTSGGSSEQY TRBV12-3/TRBV12-4
AGVAGALRTEQY TRBV7-9
ASSSQQGRQF TRBV7-6
ASSFTGRGYGYT TRBV11-3
ASSPQGHGYT TRBV27
ASRRDSGNTGELF TRBV6-5
ASSISLEQF TRBV5-6
ASSLEGGSADTQY TRBV7-9
ASSVTGGADQPQH TRBV12-3/TRBV12-4
ASSSGAGAFH TRBV12-3/TRBV12-4
ASSSPWPQH TRBV28
SVERGRVATEAF TRBV29-1
SVEYRDRGYYEQY TRBV29-1
ASSARTGFHLGFNEQF TRBV11-3
ASSPGVDYEQY TRBV18
ASSYGSAETQY TRBV27
AWSVLNGRNTEAF TRBV30
ASSFSSGGGTQY TRBV12-3/TRBV12-4
ASSELAGGPDTQY TRBV6-1
ASSPRKGDTGELF TRBV18
SAIGTSESYNEQF TRBV20-1
ASSDGEAGYEQY TRBV19
SAARSVSTDTQY TRBV29-1
AISDPQGSYNSPLH TRBV10-3
ASSVSSAVPDTQY TRBV9
ASSLTGGLGYT TRBV12-3/TRBV12-4
ASSLLSGTSTDTQY TRBV18
ASSLATVLNYGYT TRBV5-1
ASRGLGISNQPQH TRBV6-1
ASSLAPSGNEQF TRBV7-2
ASSSGLREQY TRBV11-3
ATSPPGTSNQPQH TRBV24-1
ASSKVLRSAAKNIQY TRBV21-1
AISEREGARYGYT TRBV10-3
ASSLAIGLRTDTQY TRBV7-2
ASSQDLAHEQY TRBV3-1
AWSVVGRKGDTQY TRBV30
ASSPSLTGAHGYT TRBV18
ASSGARGLQSNQPQH TRBV21-1
ASSRDRRYTDTQY TRBV6-5
ASSLDGKNTGELF TRBV5-1
ASSLAAVRETQY TRBV7-9
ASSNAGHYNEQF TRBV21-1
ASSFYPGDGDEQF TRBV5-1
SVGLSREDTGELF TRBV29-1
ASSSHRYGYT TRBV12-3/TRBV12-4
AWKRRLYTDTQY TRBV30
SGGRGPDTQY TRBV29-1
ATSDRLAGHEQY TRBV24-1
ASSHDHRGTEDTQY TRBV4-3